This T cell receptor (beta chain) came from a study of cytomegalovirus exposure and HLA in healthy donors. Study results and caveats: Some highly shared sequence variants likely arose as a pipeline artifact.

The table lists this clone with a few counts. Antigen unknown. V was clipped by 3 bases and J by 11 bases, with 19 bases between them. Germline CDR1 is SGHNT and CDR2 is YENEEA. The CDR3 has 14 amino acids. This PCR relied on a set of 60 Vbeta primers and 13 Jbeta primers. Libraries were prepared by immunoSEQ multiplex PCR; TCRdb keeps only in-frame clonotypes and omits some of them. The profile shows around 90,000 clones, 55% to 65% of them singletons. This receptor was taken from a human donor in good health. V usage is TRBV11-3 and J usage is TRBJ1-1; D gene unclear. Sequenced material: PBMCs. The CDR3 DNA reads TGTGCCAGCAGCTTCACGGCCTCACGGGTGGAGGCTTTCTTT. Translated, it gives CASSFTASRVEAFF.